This T cell receptor (beta chain) was sequenced during a study of PD-1 blockade in classical Hodgkin lymphoma. This clone appeared a single time. What it binds is unknown. The CDR3 is 13 residues long. Trimming took 2 bases from V and 3 from J, leaving 8 bases between them. Germline lookup yields CDR1 SGDLS and CDR2 YYNGEE. Every patient experienced relapse after autologous stem cell transplantation, and brentuximab vedotin exposure varied. Classifying best responses yielded complete response, partial response or progressive disease. The table came from immunoSEQ multiplex PCR; TCRdb's copy has only in-frame clones and leaves some out. This repertoire shows fewer than 55,000 clones, about 90% found once; its top ten account for approximately 9.1%. Points from the study as a whole: With CD4+ cells, TCR diversity rose significantly by C4D1, but not with CD8+ cells. Baseline TCR diversity was reportedly lower in newly diagnosed patients than in healthy donors. It was reported as lower still in relapsed/refractory patients. What drove the repertoire differences, possibly disease activity or prior therapy, has not been defined.

Sequenced material: peripheral blood mononuclear cells (PBMCs), taken at baseline. The chain joins TRBV9 to TRBJ1-2; tentative D call: TRBD1 (5 bases). The source is a human donor with classical Hodgkin lymphoma. The CDR3 loop is CASSVEGDYGYTF. CDR3 coding DNA: TGTGCCAGCAGCGTTGAAGGGGACTATGGCTACACCTTC.